These 27 T cell receptor beta chains were sequenced from one sample in a study of HIV-infected patients and healthy controls. Each CDR3 protein is one row after TCRdb ran MiXCR on the 5' RACE reads. Of about 67,000 distinct CDR3 sequences listed, approximately 16% are singletons. Sequenced sample: CD4+ T cells from blood. These receptors originate from a human donor in good health.

This clonotype was detected many times. The chain has TRBV28 and TRBJ1-3; the D gene is possibly TRBD1 (5 bases). The V and J ends lost 6 bases and 7 bases respectively, with 19 bases between them. The CDR3 totals 15 residues. Germline V CDR1 and CDR2: MDHEN, SYDVKM. This CDR3 is CASRLFRDGYNTIYF. CDR3 in DNA: TGTGCCAGCAGACTATTCCGGGACGGCTATAACACCATATATTTT.

V usage is TRBV6-5 and J usage is TRBJ2-7; 9 bases map to TRBD2. The CDR3 extends over 14 amino acids. V lost 2 bases and J lost 5; bases outside the gene matches: 4. CDR1 is MNHEY and CDR2 is SVGAGI in the germline V gene. CDR3 protein: CASSYVAGAHEQYF. The CDR3, as DNA: TGTGCCAGCAGTTACGTAGCGGGAGCCCACGAGCAGTACTTC.

This clonotype was picked up a small number of times. The chain joins TRBV29-1 to TRBJ2-7; TRBD1 aligns across 9 bases. There are 16 residues in the CDR3. J gave up 0 bases and V 6 bases, and 12 bases lay outside the gene matches. CDR1 and CDR2 (germline): SQVTM, ANQGSEA. The CDR3 protein is CSVRATPGQGSYEQYF. In nucleotides, the CDR3 is TGCAGCGTGAGGGCCACCCCGGGACAGGGCTCCTACGAGCAGTACTTC.

The J gene is TRBJ1-1, the V gene TRBV2; D is unresolved. V lost 6 bases to trimming and J lost 7 bases, with 9 bases between them. The germline V gene encodes CDR1 SNHLY and CDR2 FYNNEI. This CDR3 region has 11 residues. The CDR3 loop reads CASSQTDEAFF. The CDR3 bases are TGTGCCAGCAGCCAAACAGATGAAGCTTTCTTT.

This clonotype was counted at least ten times. The genes are TRBV11-2 and TRBJ1-1; no clear D. V shed 7 bases and J shed 0 bases, with 12 bases lying between them. This CDR3 comprises 14 residues. CDR1 SGHAT and CDR2 FQNNGV come from the germline V gene. The CDR3 nucleotides read TGTGCCAGCACCGCTCTAGGGATGAACACTGAAGCTTTCTTT. Translation: CASTALGMNTEAFF.

V is TRBV10-3 and J is TRBJ1-5, with 10 bases identical to TRBD1. V shed 10 bases and J 7 bases; nucleotides not matched to a gene: 10. CDR1 is ENHRY and CDR2 is SYGVKD in the germline V gene. The CDR3 covers 14 residues. For the CDR3, the DNA is TGTGCCACCGCCGGGACAGGGGTGTGGCAGCCCCAGCATTTT. Encoded protein: CATAGTGVWQPQHF.

This sequence joins TRBV27 and TRBJ1-1; D is undetermined. The length of the CDR3 is 13 residues. V lost 2 bases and J 6 bases, leaving 10 bases between the germline ends. Germline loops: CDR1 MNHEY, CDR2 SMNVEV (reference sequence). This chain's CDR3 is CASSLVGNSEAFF. Here the CDR3 DNA reads TGTGCCAGCAGTTTAGTGGGAAACTCTGAAGCTTTCTTT.

This clonotype has a count of ten or more. The V gene is TRBV7-2, the J gene TRBJ1-5, with D unresolved. This CDR3 region has 14 residues. The germline V gene encodes CDR1 SGHTA and CDR2 FQGNSA. V was trimmed by 5 bases and J by 0 bases, leaving 8 bases between them. CDR3 sequence reads: CASSLTNSNQPQHF. CDR3 bases: TGTGCCAGCAGCCTAACAAATAGCAATCAGCCCCAGCATTTT.

The CDR3 loop reads CASSVDGDRGSYEQYF. Written as DNA, the CDR3 is TGTGCCAGCAGCGTAGATGGGGACAGGGGCTCCTACGAGCAGTACTTC. The rearrangement links TRBV9 to TRBJ2-7; 10 positions agree with TRBD1. Trimming cost V 0 bases and J 0 bases; bases outside gene matches: 3. Germline CDR1 is SGDLS and CDR2 is YYNGEE. CDR3 length: 16 residues.

CDR3 loop: CASGLENSPLHF. In DNA form, the CDR3 reads TGTGCTAGTGGTTTGGAGAATTCACCCCTCCACTTT. This rearrangement joins TRBV12-5 to TRBJ1-6, with no clear D. This CDR3 comprises 12 residues. Germline V gene data show CDR1 as LGHNT and CDR2 as FRNRAP. Trimming stripped 1 base from V and 7 bases from J, with 2 bases between.

This clonotype was recorded at least ten times. The rearrangement links TRBV7-2 to TRBJ1-1, with D perhaps matching TRBD1 (6 bases). Germline assignment: CDR1 SGHTA and CDR2 FQGNSA. V was pared by 1 base and J by 7 bases, with 13 bases between. The CDR3 has 14 amino acids. CDR3 sequence: CASSLVSTGSEAFF. DNA for the CDR3: TGTGCCAGCAGCTTAGTTAGTACAGGGAGTGAAGCTTTCTTT. The full variable domain, its missing parts supplied by reference TRBV7-2 and TRBJ1-1, is GAGVSQSPSNKVTEKGKDVELRCDPISGHTALYWYRQSLGQGLEFLIYFQGNSAPDKSGLPSDRFSAERTGGSVSTLTIQRTQQEDSAVYLCASSLVSTGSEAFFGQGTRLTVV.

This clonotype was recorded many times. The chain employs TRBV29-1 and TRBJ2-3; 8 bases map to TRBD2. This CDR3 comprises 12 residues. Germline V gives CDR1 SQVTM, CDR2 ANQGSEA. Trimming removed 8 bases from V and 0 bases from J; junction bases left unmatched: 1. For the CDR3, the DNA is TGCAGCTTAGCGGGGAGCACAGATACGCAGTATTTT. Residues: CSLAGSTDTQYF.

V is TRBV18 and J is TRBJ2-5, with 7 bases that match TRBD1. Per germline, CDR1 KGHSH and CDR2 LQKENI. CDR3 size: 14 residues. Trimming removed 3 bases from V and 3 bases from J; junction bases left unmatched: 4. CDR3 bases: TGTGCCAGCTCACCCTTGACAGGGAAAGAGACCCAGTACTTC. This codes for CASSPLTGKETQYF.

This clonotype was detected only a few times. The chain recombines TRBV20-1 with TRBJ2-1; D is unclear. Looked up from germline, CDR1 is DFQATT and CDR2 is SNEGSKA (reference sequence). Between the trimmed V and J ends, which lost 3 bases and 2 bases, there was a span of 5 bases. CDR3 length equals 12 residues. For the CDR3, the DNA is TGCAGTGCTAGCTTCCCCTACAATGAGCAGTTCTTC. Amino acid sequence: CSASFPYNEQFF.

The chain recombines TRBV12-3 or TRBV12-4 with TRBJ2-7; D perhaps matches TRBD2 (6 bases). The CDR3 totals 16 residues. The V end lost 1 base, the J end lost 2 bases, and 15 bases lay between the germline ends. The CDR3 DNA is TGTGCCAGCAGTTTAGGCCCACGGGAGACCCCCTACGAGCAGTACTTC. Amino acid sequence: CASSLGPRETPYEQYF.

The chain is built from TRBV7-9 and TRBJ2-1; no clear D. The CDR3 has 12 amino acids. The V gene's germline CDR1 is SEHNR and CDR2 FQNEAQ (reference sequence). The ends were cut back, 4 bases at V and 7 bases at J, with 8 bases in the middle. CDR3: CASSSTLNEQFF. CDR3 nucleotides: TGTGCCAGCAGCTCTACTTTGAATGAGCAGTTCTTC.

The rearrangement joins TRBV6-6 to TRBJ2-7, with 8 bases matching TRBD2. V gave up 0 bases and J gave up 3 bases; unmatched junction bases: 10. CDR3 length equals 17 residues. The V gene's germline CDR1 is MNHNY and CDR2 SVGAGI (reference sequence). CDR3 protein: CASSYSGGGQRGYEQYF. CDR3 nucleotide sequence: TGTGCCAGCAGTTACTCCGGGGGGGGCCAGCGGGGCTACGAGCAGTACTTC.

This clonotype was counted between two and nine times. The gene calls are TRBV12-3 or TRBV12-4 and TRBJ2-1, with TRBD1 as a possible D gene (5 bases). The V and J ends lost 3 bases and 7 bases respectively, with 10 bases between them. This CDR3 is 13 amino acids long. The CDR3 nucleotides read TGTGCCAGCAGTTTGAACAGGTGGAATGAGCAGTTCTTC. Translation gives CASSLNRWNEQFF.

This clonotype rates as medium-sized. This sequence joins TRBV18 and TRBJ2-5; possibly TRBD1 for D (5 bases). Trimming removed 4 bases at V and 2 bases at J, with 14 bases between. Germline loops: CDR1 KGHSH, CDR2 LQKENI. The CDR3 is 15 amino acids. Here the CDR3 reads CASSQIRQSQETQYF. The CDR3 DNA is TGTGCCAGCTCACAAATAAGACAGTCTCAAGAGACCCAGTACTTC.

In this sample, this clonotype turned up a few times. The J gene is TRBJ1-3, the V gene TRBV19; D not resolved. With 7 bases removed from V and 8 bases from J, the gap between germline ends came to 9 bases. The germline V gene encodes CDR1 LNHDA and CDR2 SQIVND (reference sequence). The CDR3 consists of 11 residues. The CDR3 region is CASKFVDTIYF. In DNA form, the CDR3 reads TGTGCCAGTAAGTTCGTCGACACCATATATTTT.

Only a few counts were recorded for this clonotype. This chain links TRBV10-3 with TRBJ1-2; D is ambiguous. Per germline, CDR1 ENHRY and CDR2 SYGVKD. There are 17 residues in the CDR3. V gave up 2 bases and J gave up 4 bases, with 20 bases separating them. The CDR3 protein is CAISEGSSTGASYGYTF. Here the CDR3 DNA reads TGTGCCATCAGTGAGGGCAGTTCAACCGGAGCCTCCTATGGCTACACCTTC.

Many counts were recorded for this clonotype. Mismatch with germline at one junction end may stem from a read error. This chain joins TRBV12-3 or TRBV12-4 and TRBJ1-2, with 11 positions matching TRBD1. The CDR3 loop spans 11 amino acids. In DNA, the CDR3 is TGTGCCAGCAGTCTGGACAGGGGGCTGCACTTC. Residues: CASSLDRGLHF.

This clonotype was seen ten or more times. The chain is built from TRBV7-9 and TRBJ2-3; 10 bases match TRBD2. The CDR3 is 21 amino acids. Trimming at V came to 4 bases and at J to 1 base, leaving 20 bases not matched to a gene. From germline, CDR1 is SEHNR and CDR2 FQNEAQ (reference sequence). CDR3 bases: TGTGCCAGCAGCTCACCCCGGTCTAGCGGGAGTAGATTCCAACGCACAGATACGCAGTATTTT. It is translated as CASSSPRSSGSRFQRTDTQYF.

The J gene is TRBJ2-3, the V gene TRBV19, with D perhaps TRBD1 (6 bases). The CDR3 runs 15 residues. V was cut by 1 base and J by 3 bases, with 11 bases left in between. Germline V gene lookup returns CDR1 LNHDA and CDR2 SQIVND (reference sequence). CDR3 sequence (DNA): TGTGCCAGTAGTATAGTACAGGGAAGTACAGATACGCAGTATTTT. Its protein is CASSIVQGSTDTQYF.

The chain links TRBV15 to TRBJ2-2; the D gene could be TRBD1 or TRBD2 (5 bases each). Per the germline V gene, CDR1 is LNHNV and CDR2 is YYDKDF (reference sequence). The CDR3 loop spans 16 amino acids. V was pared by 1 base and J by 0 bases, with 9 bases between. CDR3 protein: CATSRGGKANTGELFF. The CDR3 nucleotides read TGTGCCACCAGCAGAGGGGGGAAAGCGAACACCGGGGAGCTGTTTTTT.

This clonotype turned up a few times. The J gene is TRBJ2-7, the V gene TRBV11-1; D call uncertain. The V end lost 2 bases, the J end lost 3 bases, and 8 bases lay between the germline ends. The CDR3 has 13 residues. Germline CDR1 is SGHAT and CDR2 is FQDESV (reference sequence). This chain's CDR3 is CASSLNSDYEQYF. The CDR3 DNA sequence: TGTGCCAGCAGCTTAAATTCGGACTACGAGCAGTACTTC.

The chain's CDR3 is CASSLTGAPEAFF. In DNA form, the CDR3 reads TGTGCCAGCAGTTTAACGGGGGCCCCTGAAGCTTTCTTT. The chain combines TRBV28 with TRBJ1-1; possibly TRBD1 for D (6 bases). The germline CDR1 and CDR2 sequences are MDHEN and SYDVKM. The CDR3 covers 13 residues. V dropped 2 bases and J dropped 6 bases, with 10 bases sitting between them. Complete variable domain (other parts from reference TRBV28 and TRBJ1-1): DVKVTQSSRYLVKRTGEKVFLECVQDMDHENMFWYRQDPGLGLRLIYFSYDVKMKEKGDIPEGYSVSREKKERFSLILESASTNQTSMYLCASSLTGAPEAFFGQGTRLTVV.